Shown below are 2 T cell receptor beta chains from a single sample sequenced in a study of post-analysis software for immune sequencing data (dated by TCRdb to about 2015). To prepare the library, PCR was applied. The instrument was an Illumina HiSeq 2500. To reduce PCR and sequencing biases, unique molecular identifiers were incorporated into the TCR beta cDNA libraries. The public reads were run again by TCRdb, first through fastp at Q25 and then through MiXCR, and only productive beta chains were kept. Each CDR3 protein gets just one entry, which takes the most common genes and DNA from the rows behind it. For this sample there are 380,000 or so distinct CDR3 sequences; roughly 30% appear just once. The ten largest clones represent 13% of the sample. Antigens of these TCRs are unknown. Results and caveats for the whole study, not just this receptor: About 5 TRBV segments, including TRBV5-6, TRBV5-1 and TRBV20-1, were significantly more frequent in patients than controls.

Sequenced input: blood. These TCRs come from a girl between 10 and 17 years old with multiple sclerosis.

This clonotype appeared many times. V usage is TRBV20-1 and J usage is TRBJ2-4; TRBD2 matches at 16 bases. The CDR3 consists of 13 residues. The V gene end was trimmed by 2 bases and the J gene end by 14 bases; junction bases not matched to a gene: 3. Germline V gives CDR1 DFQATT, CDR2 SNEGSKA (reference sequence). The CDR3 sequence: CSARSGLAGGEYF. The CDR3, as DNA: TGCAGTGCTAGATCGGGACTAGCGGGGGGGGAGTACTTC.

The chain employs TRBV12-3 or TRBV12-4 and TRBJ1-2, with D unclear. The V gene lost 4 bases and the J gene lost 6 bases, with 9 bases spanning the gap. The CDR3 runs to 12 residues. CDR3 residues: CASSYSTNGYTF. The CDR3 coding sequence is TGTGCCAGCAGTTATTCGACAAATGGCTACACCTTC.